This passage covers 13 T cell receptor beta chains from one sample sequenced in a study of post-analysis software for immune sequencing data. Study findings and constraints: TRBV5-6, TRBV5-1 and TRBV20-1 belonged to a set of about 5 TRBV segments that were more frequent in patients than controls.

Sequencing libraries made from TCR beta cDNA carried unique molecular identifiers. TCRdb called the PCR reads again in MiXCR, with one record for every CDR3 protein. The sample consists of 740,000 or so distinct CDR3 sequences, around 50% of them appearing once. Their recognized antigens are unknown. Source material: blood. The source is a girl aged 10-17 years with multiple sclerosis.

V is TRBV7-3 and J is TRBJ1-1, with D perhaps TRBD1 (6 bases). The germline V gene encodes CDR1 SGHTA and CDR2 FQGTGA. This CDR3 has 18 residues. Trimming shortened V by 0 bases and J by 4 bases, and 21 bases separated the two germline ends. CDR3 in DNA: TGTGCCAGCAGCTTAACGAGGCCAGGGGCCACCCTCAGCACTGAAGCTTTCTTT. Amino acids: CASSLTRPGATLSTEAFF.

The CDR3 reads CASSLLDPDTQYF. CDR3 in DNA: TGCGCCAGCAGCTTACTAGATCCAGATACGCAGTATTTT. V is TRBV5-1 and J is TRBJ2-3, with D possibly being TRBD2 (5 bases). CDR3 length: 13 amino acids. Trimming removed 2 bases from V and 4 bases from J, with 8 bases in between. The V gene's germline CDR1 is SGHRS and CDR2 YFSETQ.

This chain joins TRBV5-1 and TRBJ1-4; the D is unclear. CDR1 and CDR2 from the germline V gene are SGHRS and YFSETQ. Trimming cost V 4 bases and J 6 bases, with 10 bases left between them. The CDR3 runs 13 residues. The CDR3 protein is CASSRDGDEKLFF. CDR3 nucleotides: TGCGCCAGCAGCCGGGATGGAGATGAAAAACTGTTTTTT.

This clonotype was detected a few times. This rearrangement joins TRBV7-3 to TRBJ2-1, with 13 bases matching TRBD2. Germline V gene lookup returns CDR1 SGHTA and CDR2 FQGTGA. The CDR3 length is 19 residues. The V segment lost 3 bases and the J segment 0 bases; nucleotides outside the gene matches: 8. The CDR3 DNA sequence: TGTGCCAGCAGCTTCGACGGACTAGCGGGGGCCAGCTCCTACAATGAGCAGTTCTTC. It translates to CASSFDGLAGASSYNEQFF.

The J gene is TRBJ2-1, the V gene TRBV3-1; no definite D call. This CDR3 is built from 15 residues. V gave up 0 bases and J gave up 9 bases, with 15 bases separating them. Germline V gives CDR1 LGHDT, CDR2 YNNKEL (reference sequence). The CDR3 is CASSQELASLGEQFF. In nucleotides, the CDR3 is TGTGCCAGCAGCCAAGAGCTCGCGAGCCTCGGTGAGCAGTTCTTC.

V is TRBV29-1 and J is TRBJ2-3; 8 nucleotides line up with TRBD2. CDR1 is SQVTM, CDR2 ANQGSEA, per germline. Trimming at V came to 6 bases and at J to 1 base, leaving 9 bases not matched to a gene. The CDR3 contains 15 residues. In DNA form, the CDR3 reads TGCAGCGTCAACCCCTCAGCGGGGGGCACAGATACGCAGTATTTT. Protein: CSVNPSAGGTDTQYF.

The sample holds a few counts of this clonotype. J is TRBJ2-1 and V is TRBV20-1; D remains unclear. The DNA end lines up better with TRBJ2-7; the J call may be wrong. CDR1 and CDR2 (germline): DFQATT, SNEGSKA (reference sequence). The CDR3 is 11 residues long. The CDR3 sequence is CSARIAAEQYF. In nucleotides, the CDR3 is TGCAGTGCTAGGATCGCAGCCGAGCAGTACTTC.

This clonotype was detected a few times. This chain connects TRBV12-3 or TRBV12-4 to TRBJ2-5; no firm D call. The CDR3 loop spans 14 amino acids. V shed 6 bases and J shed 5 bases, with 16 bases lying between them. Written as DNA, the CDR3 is TGTGCCAGCAGCCGGCACAAGAACGGGGAGACCCAGTACTTC. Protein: CASSRHKNGETQYF.

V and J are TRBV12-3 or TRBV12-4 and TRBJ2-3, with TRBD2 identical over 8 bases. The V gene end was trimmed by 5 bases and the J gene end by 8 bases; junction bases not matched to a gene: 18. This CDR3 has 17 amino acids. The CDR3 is CASSTRMSGAGGTTQYF. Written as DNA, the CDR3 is TGTGCCAGCAGTACCCGTATGTCGGGGGCGGGAGGAACTACGCAGTATTTT.

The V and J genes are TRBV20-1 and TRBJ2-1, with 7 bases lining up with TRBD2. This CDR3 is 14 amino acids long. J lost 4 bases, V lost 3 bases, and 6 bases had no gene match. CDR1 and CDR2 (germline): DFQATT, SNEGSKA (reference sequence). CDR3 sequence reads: CSARIPGLYNEQFF. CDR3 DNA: TGCAGTGCTAGGATACCGGGACTATACAATGAGCAGTTCTTC.

The CDR3: CASSSTGTLRIEQFF. Written as DNA, the CDR3 is TGTGCCAGCAGTTCCACCGGGACTCTCCGAATAGAGCAGTTCTTC. The chain uses TRBV6-5 and TRBJ2-1; D may be TRBD2 (6 bases). Per the germline V gene, CDR1 is MNHEY and CDR2 is SVGAGI. The CDR3 runs 15 residues. V was cut by 4 bases and J by 10 bases, with 20 bases left in between.

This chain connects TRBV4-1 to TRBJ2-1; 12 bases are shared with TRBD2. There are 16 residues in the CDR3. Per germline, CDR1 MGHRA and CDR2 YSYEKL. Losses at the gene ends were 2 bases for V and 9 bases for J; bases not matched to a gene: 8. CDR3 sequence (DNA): TGCGCCAGCAGCCAACGGACTAGCGGGGTGCCGGCTGAGCAGTTCTTC. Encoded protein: CASSQRTSGVPAEQFF.

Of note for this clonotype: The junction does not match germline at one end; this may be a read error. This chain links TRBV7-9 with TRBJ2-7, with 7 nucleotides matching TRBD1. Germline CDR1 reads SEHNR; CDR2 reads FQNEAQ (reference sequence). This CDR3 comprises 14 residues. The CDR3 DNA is TGTGCCAACAGCCCAACGGGACAGTCCTACGAGCAGTACTTC. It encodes CANSPTGQSYEQYF.